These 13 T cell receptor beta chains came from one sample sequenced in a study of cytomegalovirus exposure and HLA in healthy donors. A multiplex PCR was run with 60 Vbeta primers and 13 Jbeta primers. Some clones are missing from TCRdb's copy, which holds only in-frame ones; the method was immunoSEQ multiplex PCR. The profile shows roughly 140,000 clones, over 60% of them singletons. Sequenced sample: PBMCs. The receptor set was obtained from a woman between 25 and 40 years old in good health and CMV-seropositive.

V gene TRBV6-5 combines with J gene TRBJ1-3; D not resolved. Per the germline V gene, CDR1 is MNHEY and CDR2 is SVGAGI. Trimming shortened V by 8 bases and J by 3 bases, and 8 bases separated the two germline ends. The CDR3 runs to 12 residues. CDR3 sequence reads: CASRTGGNTIYF. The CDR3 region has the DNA TGTGCCAGCCGTACCGGTGGAAACACCATATATTTT.

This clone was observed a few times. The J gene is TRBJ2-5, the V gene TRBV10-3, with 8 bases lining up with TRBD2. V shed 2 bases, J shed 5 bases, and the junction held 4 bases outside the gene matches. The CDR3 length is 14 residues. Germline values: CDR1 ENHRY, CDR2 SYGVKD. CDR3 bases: TGTGCCATCAGTGAGCGGGGGGGCCTGGAGACCCAGTACTTC. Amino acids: CAISERGGLETQYF.

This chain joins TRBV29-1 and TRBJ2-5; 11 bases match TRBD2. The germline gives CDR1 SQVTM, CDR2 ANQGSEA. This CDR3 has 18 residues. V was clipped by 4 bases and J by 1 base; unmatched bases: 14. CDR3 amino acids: CSVVLSVSGTSGQETQYF. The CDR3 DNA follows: TGCAGCGTTGTCCTATCTGTTTCCGGGACTAGCGGCCAAGAGACCCAGTACTTC. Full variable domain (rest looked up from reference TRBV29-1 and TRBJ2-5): SAVISQKPSRDICQRGTSLTIQCQVDSQVTMMFWYRQQPGQSLTLIATANQGSEATYESGFVIDKFPISRPNLTFSTLTVSNMSPEDSSIYLCSVVLSVSGTSGQETQYFGPGTRLLVL.

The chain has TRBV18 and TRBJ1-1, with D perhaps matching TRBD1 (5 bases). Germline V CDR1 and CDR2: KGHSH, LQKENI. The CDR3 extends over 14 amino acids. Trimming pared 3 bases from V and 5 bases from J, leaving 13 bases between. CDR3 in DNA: TGTGCCAGCTCACCGCTCCCTGGGGGGACTGAAGCTTTCTTT. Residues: CASSPLPGGTEAFF.

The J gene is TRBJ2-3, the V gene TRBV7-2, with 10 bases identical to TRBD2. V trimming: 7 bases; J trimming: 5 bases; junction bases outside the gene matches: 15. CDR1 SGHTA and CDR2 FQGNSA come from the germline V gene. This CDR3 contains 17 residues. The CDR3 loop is CASMVAGGPGAGDTQYF. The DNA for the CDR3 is TGTGCCAGCATGGTAGCGGGGGGTCCAGGGGCCGGAGATACGCAGTATTTT.

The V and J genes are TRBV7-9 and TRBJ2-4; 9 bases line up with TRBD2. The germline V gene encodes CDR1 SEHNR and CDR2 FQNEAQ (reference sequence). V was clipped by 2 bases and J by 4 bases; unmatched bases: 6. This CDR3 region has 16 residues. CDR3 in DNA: TGTGCCAGCAGCTTAACGGGAACTAGCGGGAAAAACATTCAGTACTTC. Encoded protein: CASSLTGTSGKNIQYF.

CDR3 sequence reads: CASSRADWSGELFF. CDR3 in DNA: TGTGCCAGTAGTCGCGCCGACTGGTCCGGGGAGCTGTTTTTT. The chain carries TRBV19 and TRBJ2-2; D gene uncertain. This CDR3 contains 14 residues. Deletions cut 5 bases from V and 6 bases from J, with 13 bases between. Germline lookup yields CDR1 LNHDA and CDR2 SQIVND (reference sequence).

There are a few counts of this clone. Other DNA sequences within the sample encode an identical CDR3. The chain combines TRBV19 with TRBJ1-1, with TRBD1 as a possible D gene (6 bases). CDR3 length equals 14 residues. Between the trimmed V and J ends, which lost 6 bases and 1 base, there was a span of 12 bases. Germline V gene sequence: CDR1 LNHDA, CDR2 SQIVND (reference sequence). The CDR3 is CASSLGTRNTEAFF. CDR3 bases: TGTGCCAGTAGCCTCGGGACACGGAACACTGAAGCTTTCTTT.

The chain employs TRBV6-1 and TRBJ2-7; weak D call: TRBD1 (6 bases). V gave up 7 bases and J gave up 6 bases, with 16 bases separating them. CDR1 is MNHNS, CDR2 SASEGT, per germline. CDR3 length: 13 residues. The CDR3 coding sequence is TGTGCCAGCACCCCGACAGGATATCGCGAGCAGTACTTC. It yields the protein CASTPTGYREQYF.

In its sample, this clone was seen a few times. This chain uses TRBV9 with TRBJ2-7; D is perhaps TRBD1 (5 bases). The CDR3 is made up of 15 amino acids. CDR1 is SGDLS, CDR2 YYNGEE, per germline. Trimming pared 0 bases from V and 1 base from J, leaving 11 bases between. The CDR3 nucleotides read TGTGCCAGCAGCGTAGGAACAGGTACTTCCTACGAGCAGTACTTC. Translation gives CASSVGTGTSYEQYF.

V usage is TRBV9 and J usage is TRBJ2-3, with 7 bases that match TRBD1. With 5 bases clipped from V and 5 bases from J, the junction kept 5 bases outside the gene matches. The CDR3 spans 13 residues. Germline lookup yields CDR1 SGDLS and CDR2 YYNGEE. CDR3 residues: CASRGTVEDTQYF. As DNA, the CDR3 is TGTGCCAGCAGAGGGACAGTCGAAGATACGCAGTATTTT.

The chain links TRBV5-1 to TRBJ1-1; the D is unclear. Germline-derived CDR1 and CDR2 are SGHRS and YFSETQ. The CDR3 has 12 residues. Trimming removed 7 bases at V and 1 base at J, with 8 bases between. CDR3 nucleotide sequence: TGCGCCAGCGCGGGTTGGAACACTGAAGCTTTCTTT. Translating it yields CASAGWNTEAFF.

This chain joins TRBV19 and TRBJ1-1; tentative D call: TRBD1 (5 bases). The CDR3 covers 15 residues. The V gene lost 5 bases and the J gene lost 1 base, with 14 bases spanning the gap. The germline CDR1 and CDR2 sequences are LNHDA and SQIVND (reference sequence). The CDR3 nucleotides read TGTGCCAGTAGTTCGGACACCCCTAGGAACACTGAAGCTTTCTTT. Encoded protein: CASSSDTPRNTEAFF.